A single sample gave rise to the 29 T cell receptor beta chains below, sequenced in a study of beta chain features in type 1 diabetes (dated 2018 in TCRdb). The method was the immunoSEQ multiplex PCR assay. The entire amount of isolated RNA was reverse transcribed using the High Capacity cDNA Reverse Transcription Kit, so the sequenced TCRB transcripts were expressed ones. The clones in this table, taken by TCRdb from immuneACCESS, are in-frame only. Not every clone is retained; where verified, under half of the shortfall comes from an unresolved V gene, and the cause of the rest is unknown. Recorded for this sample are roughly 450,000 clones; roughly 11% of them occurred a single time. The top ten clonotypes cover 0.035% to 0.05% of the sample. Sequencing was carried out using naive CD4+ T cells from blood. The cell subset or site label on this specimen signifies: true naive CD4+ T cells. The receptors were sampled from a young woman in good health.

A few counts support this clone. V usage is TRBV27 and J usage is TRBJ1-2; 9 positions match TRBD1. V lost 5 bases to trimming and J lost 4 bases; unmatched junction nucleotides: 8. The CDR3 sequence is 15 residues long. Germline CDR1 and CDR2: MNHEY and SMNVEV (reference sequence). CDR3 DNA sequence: TGTGCCAGCAGTCCGGACAGGGGACCTGCCTATGGCTACACCTTC. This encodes CASSPDRGPAYGYTF.

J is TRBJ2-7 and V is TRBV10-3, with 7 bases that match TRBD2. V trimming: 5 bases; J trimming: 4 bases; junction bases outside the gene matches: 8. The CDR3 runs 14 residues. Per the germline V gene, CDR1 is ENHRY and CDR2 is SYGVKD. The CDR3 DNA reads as TGTGCCATCAGTACTAGCGTCGAGGGATACGAGCAGTACTTC. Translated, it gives CAISTSVEGYEQYF.

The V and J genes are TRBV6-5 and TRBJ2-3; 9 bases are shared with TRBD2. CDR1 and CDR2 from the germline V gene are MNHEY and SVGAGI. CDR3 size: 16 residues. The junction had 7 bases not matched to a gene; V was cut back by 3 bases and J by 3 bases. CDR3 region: CASSYGSGGVTDTQYF. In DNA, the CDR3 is TGTGCCAGCAGTTATGGTAGCGGGGGAGTAACAGATACGCAGTATTTT.

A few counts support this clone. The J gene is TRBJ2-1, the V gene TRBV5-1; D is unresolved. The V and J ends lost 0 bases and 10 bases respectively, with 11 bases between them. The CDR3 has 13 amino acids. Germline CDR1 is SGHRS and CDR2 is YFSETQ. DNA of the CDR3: TGCGCCAGCAGCTTGGCCACAGAGACCGAGCAGTTCTTC. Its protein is CASSLATETEQFF.

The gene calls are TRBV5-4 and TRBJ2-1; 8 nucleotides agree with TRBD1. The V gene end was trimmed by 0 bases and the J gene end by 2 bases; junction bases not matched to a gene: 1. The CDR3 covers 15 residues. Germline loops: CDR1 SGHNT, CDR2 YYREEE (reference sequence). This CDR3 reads CASSLAGGTYNEQFF. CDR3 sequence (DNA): TGTGCCAGCAGCTTGGCAGGGGGCACCTACAATGAGCAGTTCTTC.

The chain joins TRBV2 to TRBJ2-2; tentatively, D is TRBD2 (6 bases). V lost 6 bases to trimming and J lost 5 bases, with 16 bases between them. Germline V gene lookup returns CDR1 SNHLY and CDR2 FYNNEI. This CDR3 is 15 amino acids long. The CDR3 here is CASRETAAGTGELFF. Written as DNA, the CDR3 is TGTGCCAGCAGGGAGACAGCCGCGGGGACCGGGGAGCTGTTTTTT.

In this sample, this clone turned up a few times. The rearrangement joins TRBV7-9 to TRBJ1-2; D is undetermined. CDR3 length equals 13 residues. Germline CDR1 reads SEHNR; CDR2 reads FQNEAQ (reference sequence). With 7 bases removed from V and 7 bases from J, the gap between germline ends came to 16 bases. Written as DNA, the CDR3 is TGTGCCAGCACGTCGGAGTTCCTGGCTGGCTACACCTTC. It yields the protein CASTSEFLAGYTF.

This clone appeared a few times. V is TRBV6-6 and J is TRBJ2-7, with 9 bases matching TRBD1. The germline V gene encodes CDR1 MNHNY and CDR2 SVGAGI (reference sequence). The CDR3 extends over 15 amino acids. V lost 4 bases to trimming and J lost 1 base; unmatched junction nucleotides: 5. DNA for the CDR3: TGTGCCAGCAGTTGGGGACAGGGTGCTTCCTACGAGCAGTACGTC. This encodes CASSWGQGASYEQYV.

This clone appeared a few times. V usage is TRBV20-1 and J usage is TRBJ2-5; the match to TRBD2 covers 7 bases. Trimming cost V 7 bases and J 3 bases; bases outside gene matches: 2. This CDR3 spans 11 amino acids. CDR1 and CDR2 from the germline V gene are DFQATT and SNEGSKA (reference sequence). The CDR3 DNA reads TGCAGTGGCCGGGGGGAAGAGACCCAGTACTTC. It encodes CSGRGEETQYF.

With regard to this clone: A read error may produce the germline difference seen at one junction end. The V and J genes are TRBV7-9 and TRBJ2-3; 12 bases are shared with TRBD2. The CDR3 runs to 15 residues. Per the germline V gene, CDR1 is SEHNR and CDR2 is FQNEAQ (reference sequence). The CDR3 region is CASSLAGGQRNTQYF. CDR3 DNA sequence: TGTGCCAGCAGCCTAGCGGGGGGGCAAAGAAATACGCAGTATTTT.

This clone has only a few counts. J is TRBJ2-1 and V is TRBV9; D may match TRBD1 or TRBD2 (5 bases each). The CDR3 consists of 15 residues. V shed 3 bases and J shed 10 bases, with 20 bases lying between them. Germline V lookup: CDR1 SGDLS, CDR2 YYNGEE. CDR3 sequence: CASSAPGTTLGEQFF. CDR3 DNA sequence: TGTGCCAGCAGCGCCCCCGGGACCACTCTAGGGGAGCAGTTCTTC.

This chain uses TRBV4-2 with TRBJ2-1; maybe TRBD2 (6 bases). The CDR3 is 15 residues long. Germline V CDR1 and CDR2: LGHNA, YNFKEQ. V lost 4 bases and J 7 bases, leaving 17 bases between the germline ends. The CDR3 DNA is TGTGCCAGCAGCCCTGCTGGGGGGAGAGTTAATGAGCAGTTCTTC. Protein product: CASSPAGGRVNEQFF.

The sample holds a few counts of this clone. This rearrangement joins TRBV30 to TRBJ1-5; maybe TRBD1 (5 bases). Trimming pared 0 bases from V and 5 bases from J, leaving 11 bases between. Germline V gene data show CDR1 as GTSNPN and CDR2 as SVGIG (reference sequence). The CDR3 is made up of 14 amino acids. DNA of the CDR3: TGTGCCTGGAGTGTTCAGGGTTTCTATCAGCCCCAGCATTTT. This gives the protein CAWSVQGFYQPQHF.

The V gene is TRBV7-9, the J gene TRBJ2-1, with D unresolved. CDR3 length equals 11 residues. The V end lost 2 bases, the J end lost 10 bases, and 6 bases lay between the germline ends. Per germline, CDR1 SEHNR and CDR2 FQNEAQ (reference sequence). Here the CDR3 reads CASSLQFEQFF. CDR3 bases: TGTGCCAGCAGCTTACAGTTCGAGCAGTTCTTC.

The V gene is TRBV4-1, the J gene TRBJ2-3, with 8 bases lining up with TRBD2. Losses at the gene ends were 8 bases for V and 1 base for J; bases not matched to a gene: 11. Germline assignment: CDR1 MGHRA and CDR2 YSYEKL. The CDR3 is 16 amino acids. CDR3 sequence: CASRSILAGRTDTQYF. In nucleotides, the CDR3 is TGCGCCAGCCGCTCCATATTAGCGGGGCGCACAGATACGCAGTATTTT.

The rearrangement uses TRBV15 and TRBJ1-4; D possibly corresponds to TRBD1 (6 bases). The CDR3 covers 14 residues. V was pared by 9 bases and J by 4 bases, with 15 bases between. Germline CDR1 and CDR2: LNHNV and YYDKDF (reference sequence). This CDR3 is CATARDRINEKLFF. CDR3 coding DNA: TGTGCCACGGCTCGTGACAGGATTAATGAAAAACTGTTTTTT.

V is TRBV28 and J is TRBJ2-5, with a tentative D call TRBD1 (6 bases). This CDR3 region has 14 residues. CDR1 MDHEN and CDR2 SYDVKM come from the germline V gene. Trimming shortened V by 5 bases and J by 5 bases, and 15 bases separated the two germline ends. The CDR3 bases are TGTGCCAGCAGTCCTCCTTGGGGGCAGGAGACCCAGTACTTC. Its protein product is CASSPPWGQETQYF.

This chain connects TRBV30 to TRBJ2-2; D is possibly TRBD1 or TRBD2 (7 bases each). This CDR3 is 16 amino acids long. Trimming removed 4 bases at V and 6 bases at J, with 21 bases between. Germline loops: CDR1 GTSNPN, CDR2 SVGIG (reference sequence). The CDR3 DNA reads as TGTGCCTGGAAGAGACAAGACAGGGAGGGGTCCGGGGAGCTGTTTTTT. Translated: CAWKRQDREGSGELFF.

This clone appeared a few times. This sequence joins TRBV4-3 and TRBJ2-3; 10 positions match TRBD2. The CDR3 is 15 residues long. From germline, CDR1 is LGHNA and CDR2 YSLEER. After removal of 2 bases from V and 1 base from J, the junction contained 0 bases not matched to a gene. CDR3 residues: CASSQLAGGTDTQYF. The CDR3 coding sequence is TGCGCCAGCAGCCAACTAGCGGGGGGCACAGATACGCAGTATTTT.

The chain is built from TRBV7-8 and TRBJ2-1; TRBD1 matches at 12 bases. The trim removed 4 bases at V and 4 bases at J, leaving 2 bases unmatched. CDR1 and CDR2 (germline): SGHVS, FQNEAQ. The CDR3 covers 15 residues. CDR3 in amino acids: CASSSGQGAYNEQFF. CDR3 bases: TGTGCCAGCAGCTCGGGACAGGGGGCTTACAATGAGCAGTTCTTC.

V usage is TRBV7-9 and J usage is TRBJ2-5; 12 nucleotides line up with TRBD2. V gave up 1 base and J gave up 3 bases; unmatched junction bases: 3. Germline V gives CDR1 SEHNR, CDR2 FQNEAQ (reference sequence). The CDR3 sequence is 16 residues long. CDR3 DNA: TGTGCCAGCAGCTTAGGGACTAGCGGGGAGAAAGAGACCCAGTACTTC. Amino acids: CASSLGTSGEKETQYF.

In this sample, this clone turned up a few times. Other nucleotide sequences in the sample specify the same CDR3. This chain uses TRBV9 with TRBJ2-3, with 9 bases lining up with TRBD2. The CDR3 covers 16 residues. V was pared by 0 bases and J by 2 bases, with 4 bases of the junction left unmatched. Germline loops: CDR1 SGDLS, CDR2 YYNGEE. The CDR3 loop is CASSVDAGGYTDTQYF. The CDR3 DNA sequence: TGTGCCAGCAGCGTAGATGCGGGAGGGTACACAGATACGCAGTATTTT.

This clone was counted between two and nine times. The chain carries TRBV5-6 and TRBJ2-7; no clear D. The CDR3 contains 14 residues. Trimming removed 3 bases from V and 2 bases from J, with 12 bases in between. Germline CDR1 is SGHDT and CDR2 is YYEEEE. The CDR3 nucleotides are TGTGCCAGCAGCTCGACAACTGGGACCTACGAGCAGTACGTC. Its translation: CASSSTTGTYEQYV.

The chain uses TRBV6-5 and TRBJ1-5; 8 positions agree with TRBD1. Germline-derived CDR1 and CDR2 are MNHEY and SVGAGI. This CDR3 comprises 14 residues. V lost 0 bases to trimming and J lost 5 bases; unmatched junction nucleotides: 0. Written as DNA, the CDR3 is TGTGCCAGCAGTTACTCACAGGGGGATCAGCCCCAGCATTTT. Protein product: CASSYSQGDQPQHF.

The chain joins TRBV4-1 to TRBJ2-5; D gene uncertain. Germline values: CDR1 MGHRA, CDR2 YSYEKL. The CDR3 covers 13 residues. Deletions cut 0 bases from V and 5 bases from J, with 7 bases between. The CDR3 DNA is TGCGCCAGCAGCCAAGATCGTCGTGAGACCCAGTACTTC. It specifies CASSQDRRETQYF.

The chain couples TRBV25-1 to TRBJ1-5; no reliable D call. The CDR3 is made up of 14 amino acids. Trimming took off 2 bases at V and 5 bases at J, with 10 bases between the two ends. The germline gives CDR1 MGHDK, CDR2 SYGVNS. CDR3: CASSEKPADQPQHF. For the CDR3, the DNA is TGTGCCAGCAGTGAAAAACCGGCCGATCAGCCCCAGCATTTT.

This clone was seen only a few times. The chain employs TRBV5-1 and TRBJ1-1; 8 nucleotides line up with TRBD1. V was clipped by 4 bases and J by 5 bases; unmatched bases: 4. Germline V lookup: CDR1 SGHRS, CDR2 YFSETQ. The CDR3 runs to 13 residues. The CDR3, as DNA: TGCGCCAGCAGCCCAGGGGGCCTAACTGAAGCTTTCTTT. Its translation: CASSPGGLTEAFF.

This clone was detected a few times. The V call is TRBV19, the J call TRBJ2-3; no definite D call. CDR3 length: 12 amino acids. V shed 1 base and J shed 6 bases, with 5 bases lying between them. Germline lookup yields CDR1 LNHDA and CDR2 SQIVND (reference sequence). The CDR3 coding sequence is TGTGCCAGTAGTATAGTCAAGGATACGCAGTATTTT. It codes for CASSIVKDTQYF.

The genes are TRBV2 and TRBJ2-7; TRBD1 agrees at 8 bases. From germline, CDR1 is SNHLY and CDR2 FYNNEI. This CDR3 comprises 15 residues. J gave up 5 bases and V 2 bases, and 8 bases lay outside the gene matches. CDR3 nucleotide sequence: TGTGCCAGCAGTGAACAGGACAGGGTATGGGACGAGCAGTACTTC. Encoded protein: CASSEQDRVWDEQYF.